This T cell receptor (beta chain) was retrieved from a study of blood T cell repertoires in COVID-19. Overall study: From the United States, Italy and Spain came samples of acute and convalescent COVID-19. PBMCs, B-cell-depleted T cells, or T cells were the source of the cDNA or gDNA that made up the material.

Germline CDR1 reads MDHEN; CDR2 reads SYDVKM. The CDR3 covers 15 residues. After removal of 6 bases from V and 4 bases from J, the junction contained 6 bases not matched to a gene. Authors' processing steps: Estimation of nucleated cell counts was performed using reference gene primer amplification. Generated by immunoSEQ multiplex PCR, the TCRdb table keeps only in-frame clones and is missing some. The DNA was the basis for D and trimming; V, J and clone size are from that table. The sample includes 350,000 or so clones, around 82% of them seen just once. The sequenced material came from peripheral blood. The sequence was collected from a man aged 25-45 years with active or convalescent COVID-19. The chain carries TRBV28 and TRBJ2-1; the match to TRBD1 covers 10 bases. The CDR3 DNA reads as TGTGCCAGCAGACACCCGGGACAGGGGTACAATGAGCAGTTCTTC. Its protein product is CASRHPGQGYNEQFF.